The clone carrying this T cell receptor beta chain was seen more than once but under ten times. Its specificity is not known. This sample is drawn from a study of CD8 T cells in ankylosing spondylitis. Points from the study as a whole: Reported data indicate significant enrichment of disease-linked clones within matched ankylosing spondylitis synovial fluid. Seemingly distinctive of ankylosing spondylitis blood was a TCR beta motif formed by eight highly homologous variants.

It was by quantitative 5'-RACE with molecular barcodes that TCR beta libraries were made. TCRdb reprocessed the 5' RACE reads with MiXCR, giving one entry per CDR3 protein. This sample has more than 250,000 distinct CDR3 sequences; approximately 8.2% occur once, and the top ten carry less than 15%. The source material was blood, either unsorted or a sorted T cell fraction (not recorded which). The sequence came from a male donor with ankylosing spondylitis.

Here the CDR3 reads CASSSLTGEAFF. CDR3 in DNA: TGTGCCAGCAGCTCACTGACAGGTGAAGCTTTCTTT. V usage is TRBV7-9 and J usage is TRBJ1-1; tentative D call: TRBD1 (6 bases). The CDR3 consists of 12 residues. Germline loops: CDR1 SEHNR, CDR2 FQNEAQ (reference sequence). Trimming shortened V by 4 bases and J by 7 bases, and 10 bases separated the two germline ends.